This T cell receptor (beta chain) was sequenced during a study of blood T cell repertoires in COVID-19. The data were produced by immunoSEQ multiplex PCR, yet TCRdb's version contains in-frame clones alone and is incomplete. This sample has approximately 220,000 clones, with approximately 90% found just once. Ages ranged from about 18 to 90 years, with residence in about two dozen US areas. Self-reported history from a screening survey and questionnaire set each donor's cohort. Trimming took off 10 bases at V and 4 bases at J, with 13 bases between the two ends. The CDR3 is 12 amino acids. This TCR was sampled from a woman in her forties with acute COVID-19. J is TRBJ1-2 and V is TRBV12-3 or TRBV12-4; tentative D call: TRBD1 (6 bases). Material for sequencing was PBMCs or T cells enriched from blood (not recorded which). The CDR3 reads CATTDRFYGYTF. In DNA form, the CDR3 reads TGTGCCACCACAGACAGGTTCTATGGCTACACCTTC.